These T cell receptor beta chains were read from a single sample in a study of blood T cell repertoires in COVID-19. Assay: immunoSEQ multiplex PCR; the TCRdb copy retains only in-frame clones and omits some. The table includes 30,000 to 45,000 clones, about three quarters detected once. Material: peripheral blood. The receptors were gathered from a man aged 55 to 70 with acute or convalescent COVID-19. The CDR3 runs from the conserved cysteine through the conserved F or W. A D gene is named only where the DNA matches it firmly. Clone size appears in some rows only: once, few, many, or a class for an expanded clone.

j_call: TRBJ1-6
v_call: TRBV27
d_call: -
clone_size: once
cdr3_aa: CASSLSISLLAGNNSPLHF
cdr3_nt: TGTGCCAGCAGTTTATCGATTAGTTTACTGGCAGGGAATAATTCACCCCTCCACTTT

j_call: TRBJ2-7
v_call: TRBV7-2
d_call: TRBD2
clone_size: -
cdr3_aa: CASSYGTSAPYEQYF
cdr3_nt: TGTGCCAGCAGCTATGGGACTAGCGCGCCCTACGAGCAGTACTTC

j_call: TRBJ2-3
v_call: TRBV5-1
d_call: TRBD2
clone_size: -
cdr3_aa: CASSLVAGGGADTQYF
cdr3_nt: TGCGCCAGCAGCTTGGTAGCGGGAGGGGGTGCAGATACGCAGTATTTT

j_call: TRBJ2-1
v_call: TRBV27
d_call: TRBD1
clone_size: few
cdr3_aa: CASSPKTGLHPDEQFF
cdr3_nt: TGTGCCAGCAGTCCCAAGACAGGGCTACATCCGGATGAGCAGTTCTTC

j_call: TRBJ2-1
v_call: TRBV11-3
d_call: -
clone_size: -
cdr3_aa: CASSPDSNEQFF
cdr3_nt: TGTGCCAGCAGTCCAGACAGCAATGAGCAGTTCTTC

j_call: TRBJ1-5
v_call: TRBV5-5
d_call: TRBD1
clone_size: -
cdr3_aa: CASIPGQGINQPQHF
cdr3_nt: TGTGCCAGCATCCCGGGACAGGGGATCAATCAGCCCCAGCATTTT

j_call: TRBJ1-2
v_call: TRBV7-6
d_call: TRBD1
clone_size: -
cdr3_aa: CASSLTGATNYGYTF
cdr3_nt: TGTGCCAGCAGCTTAACAGGGGCTACTAACTATGGCTACACCTTC

j_call: TRBJ1-2
v_call: TRBV6-5
d_call: TRBD1
clone_size: -
cdr3_aa: CASSYLGTDGYTF
cdr3_nt: TGTGCCAGCAGTTACTTGGGGACAGACGGCTACACCTTC

j_call: TRBJ2-5
v_call: TRBV28
d_call: TRBD1
clone_size: once
cdr3_aa: CASSLADRDDEVPQETQYF
cdr3_nt: TGTGCCAGCAGTTTAGCAGACAGGGACGATGAAGTACCTCAAGAGACCCAGTACTTC

j_call: TRBJ2-1
v_call: TRBV28
d_call: TRBD1
clone_size: -
cdr3_aa: CASLRDSSYNEQFF
cdr3_nt: TGTGCCAGTCTCCGGGACAGCTCCTACAATGAGCAGTTCTTC

j_call: TRBJ2-7
v_call: TRBV30
d_call: -
clone_size: -
cdr3_aa: CAWSLRGYEQYF
cdr3_nt: TGTGCCTGGAGCCTCCGAGGGTACGAGCAGTACTTC

j_call: TRBJ2-7
v_call: TRBV24-1
d_call: TRBD1
clone_size: -
cdr3_aa: CATSDPWTGDSYEQYF
cdr3_nt: TGTGCCACCAGTGACCCCTGGACAGGGGACTCCTACGAGCAGTACTTC

j_call: TRBJ1-6
v_call: TRBV11-2
d_call: TRBD1
clone_size: -
cdr3_aa: CASSPRTGGGDNSPLHF
cdr3_nt: TGTGCCAGCAGCCCCAGGACAGGGGGCGGTGATAATTCACCCCTCCACTTT

j_call: TRBJ2-1
v_call: TRBV6-1
d_call: -
clone_size: -
cdr3_aa: CASSDRDKYNEQFF
cdr3_nt: TGTGCCAGCAGTGACCGGGACAAATACAATGAGCAGTTCTTC

j_call: TRBJ2-3
v_call: TRBV12-3/TRBV12-4
d_call: -
clone_size: -
cdr3_aa: CASSSGAADTQYF
cdr3_nt: TGTGCCAGCAGTTCAGGGGCTGCAGATACGCAGTATTTT

j_call: TRBJ1-6
v_call: TRBV28
d_call: TRBD1
clone_size: -
cdr3_aa: CASSLFGTGNSPLHF
cdr3_nt: TGTGCCAGCAGTTTATTTGGGACAGGGAATTCACCCCTCCACTTT

j_call: TRBJ2-2
v_call: TRBV15
d_call: -
clone_size: -
cdr3_aa: CATSRERPGELFF
cdr3_nt: TGTGCCACCAGCAGAGAGAGGCCCGGGGAGCTGTTTTTT

j_call: TRBJ2-4
v_call: TRBV5-1
d_call: -
clone_size: -
cdr3_aa: CASSRKGVENIQYF
cdr3_nt: TGCGCCAGCAGCCGCAAGGGAGTCGAAAACATTCAGTACTTC

j_call: TRBJ2-1
v_call: TRBV3-1/TRBV3-2
d_call: -
clone_size: -
cdr3_aa: CASSQDLRELNEQFF
cdr3_nt: TGTGCCAGCAGCCAAGATCTACGGGAGCTCAATGAGCAGTTCTTC

j_call: TRBJ2-3
v_call: TRBV11-2
d_call: -
clone_size: -
cdr3_aa: CASSLDPQRTTDTQYF
cdr3_nt: TGTGCCAGCAGCTTAGATCCACAGCGGACCACAGATACGCAGTATTTT

j_call: TRBJ1-2
v_call: TRBV29-1
d_call: -
clone_size: -
cdr3_aa: CSVAETHGYTF
cdr3_nt: TGCAGCGTTGCAGAGACACATGGCTACACCTTC

j_call: TRBJ2-5
v_call: TRBV27
d_call: -
clone_size: -
cdr3_aa: CASSSLSQGGETQYF
cdr3_nt: TGTGCCAGCAGTTCCCTCTCTCAGGGGGGAGAGACCCAGTACTTC

j_call: TRBJ2-1
v_call: TRBV5-4
d_call: TRBD2
clone_size: -
cdr3_aa: CASSRPGTSGGDNEQFF
cdr3_nt: TGTGCCAGCAGCCGTCCCGGGACTAGCGGAGGCGACAATGAGCAGTTCTTC

j_call: TRBJ2-7
v_call: TRBV5-1
d_call: TRBD2
clone_size: -
cdr3_aa: CASSPGGQGAGAEQYF
cdr3_nt: TGCGCCAGCAGCCCGGGAGGGCAGGGTGCGGGGGCCGAGCAGTACTTC

j_call: TRBJ1-6
v_call: TRBV6-1
d_call: -
clone_size: -
cdr3_aa: CASSEAGGYSPLHF
cdr3_nt: TGTGCCAGCAGTGAAGCAGGGGGTTATTCACCCCTCCACTTT

j_call: TRBJ2-7
v_call: TRBV19
d_call: TRBD2
clone_size: -
cdr3_aa: CASSRRESRLGEQYF
cdr3_nt: TGTGCCAGTAGCCGGCGGGAGTCCCGCCTAGGCGAGCAGTACTTC

j_call: TRBJ2-1
v_call: TRBV27
d_call: -
clone_size: -
cdr3_aa: CASSRGIVNEQFF
cdr3_nt: TGTGCCAGCAGCCGCGGGATAGTGAATGAGCAGTTCTTC

j_call: TRBJ1-4
v_call: TRBV5-6
d_call: -
clone_size: -
cdr3_aa: CASSIQGNEKLFF
cdr3_nt: TGTGCCAGCAGTATACAGGGTAATGAAAAACTGTTTTTT

j_call: TRBJ1-3
v_call: TRBV7-2
d_call: -
clone_size: -
cdr3_aa: CASSTPGLRGNTIYF
cdr3_nt: TGTGCCAGCAGCACCCCGGGTTTGCGTGGAAACACCATATATTTT

j_call: TRBJ1-5
v_call: TRBV7-2
d_call: -
clone_size: -
cdr3_aa: CASSLYQGIKGQPQHF
cdr3_nt: TGTGCCAGCAGCTTATACCAGGGGATTAAAGGTCAGCCCCAGCATTTT

j_call: TRBJ2-7
v_call: TRBV24-1
d_call: -
clone_size: -
cdr3_aa: CATSDNHDRKSSYEQYF
cdr3_nt: TGTGCCACCAGTGACAACCACGACAGGAAGAGCTCCTACGAGCAGTACTTC

j_call: TRBJ2-5
v_call: TRBV28
d_call: -
clone_size: once
cdr3_aa: CASSLPLRSGETQYF
cdr3_nt: TGTGCCAGCAGTTTACCTCTACGGAGCGGAGAGACCCAGTACTTC

j_call: TRBJ1-3
v_call: TRBV30
d_call: TRBD1
clone_size: -
cdr3_aa: CAWRKDRITGNTIYF
cdr3_nt: TGTGCCTGGAGGAAGGACAGGATAACTGGAAACACCATATATTTT

j_call: TRBJ2-6
v_call: TRBV5-4
d_call: -
clone_size: -
cdr3_aa: CASSFGFSGANVLTF
cdr3_nt: TGTGCCAGCAGCTTCGGTTTCTCTGGGGCCAACGTCCTGACTTTC

j_call: TRBJ1-2
v_call: TRBV12-3/TRBV12-4
d_call: -
clone_size: once
cdr3_aa: CASSQTGNYGYTF
cdr3_nt: TGTGCCAGCAGTCAGACCGGGAACTATGGCTACACCTTC

j_call: TRBJ1-1
v_call: TRBV2
d_call: -
clone_size: -
cdr3_aa: CASNDGMTNTEAFF
cdr3_nt: TGTGCCAGCAACGACGGAATGACAAACACTGAAGCTTTCTTT

j_call: TRBJ1-1
v_call: TRBV30
d_call: TRBD1
clone_size: -
cdr3_aa: CAWMSKRDRAPPFF
cdr3_nt: TGTGCCTGGATGTCGAAGAGAGACAGGGCTCCCCCATTCTTT

j_call: TRBJ2-7
v_call: TRBV5-5
d_call: -
clone_size: -
cdr3_aa: CASSLAGTTYEQYF
cdr3_nt: TGTGCCAGCAGCTTGGCAGGCACCACCTACGAGCAGTACTTC

j_call: TRBJ2-3
v_call: TRBV29-1
d_call: TRBD2
clone_size: few
cdr3_aa: CSVVTSGLDTQYF
cdr3_nt: TGCAGCGTTGTGACTAGCGGGCTGGATACGCAGTATTTT

j_call: TRBJ2-3
v_call: TRBV11-2
d_call: TRBD1
clone_size: -
cdr3_aa: CASSRDRETDTQYF
cdr3_nt: TGTGCCAGCAGCCGGGACAGGGAAACAGATACGCAGTATTTT

j_call: TRBJ1-1
v_call: TRBV18
d_call: -
clone_size: -
cdr3_aa: CASSPSGEVVFTEAFF
cdr3_nt: TGTGCCAGCTCACCGTCGGGGGAAGTGGTGTTCACTGAAGCTTTCTTT

j_call: TRBJ2-3
v_call: TRBV9
d_call: -
clone_size: -
cdr3_aa: CASSARGDTDTQYF
cdr3_nt: TGTGCCAGCAGCGCCAGGGGGGACACAGATACGCAGTATTTT

j_call: TRBJ2-1
v_call: TRBV2
d_call: -
clone_size: -
cdr3_aa: CASTIDKHNEQFF
cdr3_nt: TGTGCCAGCACTATCGACAAGCACAATGAGCAGTTCTTC

j_call: TRBJ2-1
v_call: TRBV2
d_call: TRBD2
clone_size: -
cdr3_aa: CASSRLAADNEQFF
cdr3_nt: TGTGCCAGCAGCAGACTAGCGGCAGACAATGAGCAGTTCTTC

j_call: TRBJ2-7
v_call: TRBV6-2/TRBV6-3
d_call: TRBD2
clone_size: few
cdr3_aa: CASSYGDYDEQYF
cdr3_nt: TGTGCCAGCAGTTACGGGGACTACGACGAGCAGTACTTC

j_call: TRBJ1-5
v_call: TRBV7-8
d_call: TRBD1
clone_size: -
cdr3_aa: CASSPGTALSNQPQHF
cdr3_nt: TGTGCCAGCAGCCCCGGGACAGCTCTTTCCAATCAGCCCCAGCATTTT

j_call: TRBJ1-4
v_call: TRBV6-2/TRBV6-3
d_call: -
clone_size: -
cdr3_aa: CASSAQQGLSEKLFF
cdr3_nt: TGTGCCAGCAGTGCCCAACAGGGCTTGAGCGAAAAACTGTTTTTT

j_call: TRBJ2-7
v_call: TRBV19
d_call: TRBD1
clone_size: once
cdr3_aa: CASSTPGQGQGEQYF
cdr3_nt: TGTGCCAGTAGTACCCCGGGACAGGGCCAGGGCGAGCAGTACTTC

j_call: TRBJ2-6
v_call: TRBV5-1
d_call: TRBD1
clone_size: -
cdr3_aa: CASSLGGTGPGANVLTF
cdr3_nt: TGCGCCAGCAGCTTGGGGGGGACAGGGCCCGGGGCCAACGTCCTGACTTTC

j_call: TRBJ1-2
v_call: TRBV14
d_call: -
clone_size: once
cdr3_aa: CASSQGAGYTF
cdr3_nt: TGTGCCAGCAGCCAGGGGGCTGGCTACACCTTC

j_call: TRBJ2-5
v_call: TRBV2
d_call: TRBD1
clone_size: -
cdr3_aa: CASKVRGLGTQYF
cdr3_nt: TGTGCCAGCAAGGTCAGGGGGCTCGGGACCCAGTACTTC

j_call: TRBJ2-3
v_call: TRBV10-3
d_call: TRBD2
clone_size: -
cdr3_aa: CAISESTSGRATDTQYF
cdr3_nt: TGTGCCATCAGTGAGTCGACTAGCGGGAGGGCCACAGATACGCAGTATTTT

j_call: TRBJ2-3
v_call: TRBV5-1
d_call: TRBD2
clone_size: -
cdr3_aa: CASSSLAGGRTDTQYF
cdr3_nt: TGCGCCAGCAGCTCATTAGCGGGAGGGAGGACAGATACGCAGTATTTT